Following are 21 T cell receptor beta chains from one sample sequenced in a study of CD8+ T cells in alopecia areata (dated by TCRdb to about 2018). Library preparation employed the immunoSEQ multiplex PCR assay. RNA was extracted from all samples and reverse transcribed into cDNA as template for TCR sequencing. TCRdb stores this immuneACCESS table with in-frame sequences only. Part of the clones is absent; in the studies checked, under half of the shortfall reflects unresolved V genes, and no reason is known for the rest. The sample has some 150,000 clones on record, 82% of them singletons. The top ten constitute around 25% of the sample. The sample's time point label, decoded: more than three weeks on oral tofacitinib. Read against the paper, the sample's treatment or condition label means: oral pan-JAK inhibitor, 5-10 mg twice daily. Sequences were derived from CD8+ T cells sorted from blood, sampled at week 4, from a patient treated with tofacitinib. Every receptor here comes from a human donor with alopecia areata.

V usage is TRBV4-2 and J usage is TRBJ2-1, with 10 bases fitting TRBD2. Trimming cost V 1 base and J 3 bases; bases outside gene matches: 6. The germline V gene encodes CDR1 LGHNA and CDR2 YNFKEQ. CDR3 length equals 17 residues. CDR3 coding DNA: TGTGCCAGCAGCCAAGCTTCAACTAGCGGGGACTACAATGAGCAGTTCTTC. This sequence encodes CASSQASTSGDYNEQFF.

The chain combines TRBV4-2 with TRBJ2-7; 11 bases line up with TRBD2. The germline CDR1 and CDR2 sequences are LGHNA and YNFKEQ. The length of the CDR3 is 16 residues. Trimming at V came to 0 bases and at J to 1 base, leaving 2 bases not matched to a gene. The CDR3 region is CASSQETSGGSYEQYF. The CDR3 bases are TGTGCCAGCAGCCAAGAAACTAGCGGGGGTTCCTACGAGCAGTACTTC.

This clone has more than one count but fewer than ten. V gene TRBV6-6 combines with J gene TRBJ2-7, with D uncertain. CDR1 and CDR2 from the germline V gene are MNHNY and SVGAGI (reference sequence). CDR3 length: 14 residues. V gave up 6 bases and J gave up 3 bases, with 15 bases separating them. CDR3 amino acids: CASRDPMGIYEQYF. The CDR3 coding sequence is TGTGCCAGCAGGGACCCGATGGGGATCTACGAGCAGTACTTC.

The chain couples TRBV29-1 to TRBJ2-2; tentatively, D is TRBD1 or TRBD2 (5 bases each). Per the germline V gene, CDR1 is SQVTM and CDR2 is ANQGSEA. V was trimmed by 2 bases and J by 4 bases, leaving 8 bases between them. The CDR3 consists of 13 residues. This CDR3 reads CSVETGGTGELFF. CDR3 DNA sequence: TGCAGCGTTGAAACAGGAGGCACCGGGGAGCTGTTTTTT.

The gene calls are TRBV27 and TRBJ2-7; TRBD1 aligns across 7 bases. The V gene end was trimmed by 5 bases and the J gene end by 0 bases; junction bases not matched to a gene: 13. The CDR3 length is 17 residues. Germline CDR1 MNHEY, CDR2 SMNVEV (reference sequence). The CDR3 protein is CASSQYPGQPSSYEQYF. The CDR3 coding sequence is TGTGCCAGCAGTCAGTACCCGGGACAGCCTAGCTCCTACGAGCAGTACTTC.

This clone was observed a single time. V gene TRBV5-1 combines with J gene TRBJ1-1; D is uncertain. Germline V gene lookup returns CDR1 SGHRS and CDR2 YFSETQ. CDR3 size: 14 residues. Trimming removed 6 bases at V and 0 bases at J, with 12 bases between. The CDR3 protein is CASTYGLMNTEAFF. The DNA of the CDR3 is TGCGCCAGCACCTATGGACTGATGAACACTGAAGCTTTCTTT.

V usage is TRBV7-9 and J usage is TRBJ1-3, with TRBD1 matching over 9 bases. CDR1 is SEHNR, CDR2 FQNEAQ, per germline (reference sequence). Trimming removed 6 bases from V and 9 bases from J; junction bases left unmatched: 9. The length of the CDR3 is 14 residues. CDR3 coding DNA: TGTGCCAGCAGAACTCCCGGGACAGGGACCACCATATATTTT. Translated, it gives CASRTPGTGTTIYF.

This chain connects TRBV6-5 to TRBJ1-1; tentatively, D is TRBD1 (5 bases). With 2 bases removed from V and 8 bases from J, the gap between germline ends came to 12 bases. Germline CDR1 reads MNHEY; CDR2 reads SVGAGI. The CDR3 is made up of 13 amino acids. CDR3 bases: TGTGCCAGCAGTTACCCGCCAGGGAGCGAAGCTTTCTTT. It codes for CASSYPPGSEAFF.

This clone was counted only a few times. The gene calls are TRBV14 and TRBJ2-1; D is possibly TRBD2 (6 bases). Trimming took 0 bases from V and 14 from J, leaving 11 bases between them. The CDR3 is 12 residues long. CDR1 and CDR2 (germline): SGHDN, FVKESK. CDR3 sequence: CASSQDGDSKFF. DNA for the CDR3: TGTGCCAGCAGCCAAGATGGGGACTCCAAGTTCTTC.

The rearrangement uses TRBV12-1 and TRBJ1-5; the table assigns TRBD1, which was not confirmed against the DNA. TRBV12-1 is listed as a pseudogene. This CDR3 has 13 amino acids. This chain's CDR3 is CASNLGQYQPQHF. The DNA for the CDR3 is TGTGCCAGCAACCTAGGACAGTATCAGCCCCAGCATTTT.

The chain carries TRBV4-1 and TRBJ1-4; D gene ambiguous. Germline V gene lookup returns CDR1 MGHRA and CDR2 YSYEKL. The CDR3 has 14 amino acids. Trimming removed 1 base from V and 6 bases from J, with 9 bases in between. CDR3 DNA sequence: TGCGCCAGCAGCCAAGGACCGGGCGATGAAAAACTGTTTTTT. Amino acid sequence: CASSQGPGDEKLFF.

The rearrangement uses TRBV7-9 and TRBJ1-1; D unclear. This CDR3 has 16 amino acids. Trimming left V 5 bases short and J 0 bases short, with 16 bases between. The germline CDR1 and CDR2 sequences are SEHNR and FQNEAQ (reference sequence). CDR3: CASSPGPARVNTEAFF. The CDR3 nucleotides read TGTGCCAGCAGCCCCGGGCCTGCTCGGGTGAACACTGAAGCTTTCTTT.

Regarding this clone: The sample contains more than one DNA sequence encoding this CDR3. This chain links TRBV4-2 with TRBJ2-7; D call uncertain. Trimming removed 0 bases at V and 2 bases at J, with 2 bases between. This CDR3 is built from 12 residues. Germline lookup yields CDR1 LGHNA and CDR2 YNFKEQ. CDR3 region: CASSQDTYEQYF. The DNA of the CDR3 is TGTGCCAGCAGCCAAGACACCTACGAGCAGTACTTC.

The chain couples TRBV5-6 to TRBJ2-7; D remains ambiguous. CDR3 length: 15 amino acids. Trimming took 2 bases from V and 2 from J, leaving 14 bases between them. The V gene's germline CDR1 is SGHDT and CDR2 YYEEEE. CDR3 DNA: TGTGCCAGCAGCTTAAATCCCGCTAATACCTACGAGCAGTACTTC. Its protein is CASSLNPANTYEQYF.

This sequence joins TRBV27 and TRBJ2-1; 8 bases fit TRBD2. The CDR3 covers 15 residues. With V trimmed by 2 bases and J by 8 bases, 8 bases remained unmatched. Germline values: CDR1 MNHEY, CDR2 SMNVEV (reference sequence). The CDR3 DNA reads as TGTGCCAGCAGTTTAAGCGCTAGCGGGTACGATGAGCAGTTCTTC. Its translation is CASSLSASGYDEQFF.

The rearrangement joins TRBV27 to TRBJ2-2, with 11 bases aligning to TRBD2. The CDR3 has 17 residues. Trimming took 1 base from V and 6 from J; bases not matched to a gene: 7. The germline CDR1 and CDR2 sequences are MNHEY and SMNVEV (reference sequence). The CDR3 protein is CASSLLAGGAPPGELFF. DNA of the CDR3: TGTGCCAGCAGTTTATTAGCGGGGGGGGCGCCTCCCGGGGAGCTGTTTTTT.

This chain links TRBV19 with TRBJ1-2; 7 bases fit TRBD1. The CDR3 extends over 15 amino acids. CDR1 and CDR2 (germline): LNHDA, SQIVND (reference sequence). The V segment lost 5 bases and the J segment 2 bases; nucleotides outside the gene matches: 8. The CDR3 loop reads CASSALQGINYGYTF. The CDR3 nucleotides are TGTGCCAGTAGTGCTCTACAGGGGATAAACTATGGCTACACCTTC.

The chain joins TRBV5-1 to TRBJ1-1, with 7 positions matching TRBD1. CDR3 length equals 15 residues. Germline V CDR1 and CDR2: SGHRS, YFSETQ. The ends lost 4 bases at V and 4 bases at J; junction bases unmatched: 10. CDR3 coding DNA: TGCGCCAGCAGCCCAGGGGGTCTGGGGAGCACTGAAGCTTTCTTT. Encoded protein: CASSPGGLGSTEAFF.

The rearrangement uses TRBV5-1 and TRBJ2-7; 7 bases are shared with TRBD1. The V gene end was trimmed by 6 bases and the J gene end by 0 bases; junction bases not matched to a gene: 6. Germline lookup yields CDR1 SGHRS and CDR2 YFSETQ. This CDR3 has 14 residues. CDR3: CASTWDSSSYEQYF. As DNA, the CDR3 is TGCGCCAGCACCTGGGACAGTTCCTCCTACGAGCAGTACTTC.

V and J are TRBV6-6 and TRBJ2-6; D not resolved. The CDR3 sequence is 16 residues long. V lost 6 bases and J 0 bases, leaving 12 bases between the germline ends. Germline V lookup: CDR1 MNHNY, CDR2 SVGAGI (reference sequence). The chain's CDR3 is CASRLNFNSGANVLTF. The CDR3 nucleotides are TGTGCCAGCAGGCTAAACTTTAACTCTGGGGCCAACGTCCTGACTTTC.

The chain has TRBV6-5 and TRBJ2-1; 13 bases line up with TRBD2. V lost 6 bases to trimming and J lost 5 bases; unmatched junction nucleotides: 4. This CDR3 has 15 amino acids. Germline assignment: CDR1 MNHEY and CDR2 SVGAGI. The CDR3 nucleotides read TGTGCCAGCAGCCCCGGGACTAGCGGGAACAATGAGCAGTTCTTC. Translated: CASSPGTSGNNEQFF.